This T cell receptor beta chain derives from a study of blood T cells in healthy people across ages (dated by TCRdb to between 2014 and 2017). With regard to the full study: In model experiments, template switching captured about one uniquely barcoded TCR beta cDNA molecule for every two T cells. The study analyzed two additional independent replicas of 1 million unique cDNA reads from the same blood draw for two donors, one aged 18 to 30 and one aged 80 or older. The donors were divided into four age groups: young (average 16 years), middle-aged (around 41), aged (about 56) and long-lived (about 79). To avoid experimental bias, donors of different ages were randomly spread across the sequencing lanes. Age-related changes in TCR beta repertoire diversity were measured in the study by deep sequencing normalized with unique cDNA molecular identifiers.

This clonotype was observed a few times. Its antigen target is currently unknown. Base qualities are missing; no much larger clone stands one base away. Library preparation was by 5' RACE. TCRdb shows the sequencer as Illumina HiSeq 2500. A second 7 to 11 cycle PCR used a sample-barcoded 5' primer and a J-beta primer mix. A template-switch 5' adaptor carrying 12 random nucleotides introduced a unique molecular identifier onto each TCR beta cDNA molecule. At least 2.5 million CDR3-containing paired-end reads were obtained from each sample. First-strand cDNA was synthesized from all RNA with the Mint cDNA synthesis kit, primed by a TRBC-specific oligonucleotide. All cDNA was treated with uracil-DNA glycosylase and then went through a first 18-cycle PCR with the universal primers M1SS and BC2_uni_R. The study's own analysis went as follows. Normalization of each sample was performed by random selection of 1 million high-quality reads, each carrying a distinct molecular identifier. Instead of being binned into consensus sequences, reads that shared molecular identifiers were thrown out. MiTCR, with a Q25 quality threshold and the strictest error-elimination algorithm, was used for CDR3 identification, clonotype clustering and error correction. A nonparametric unseen species model with Euler transformation was used to estimate a lower bound on total TCR beta diversity. TCRdb cleaned the public reads at Q25 with fastp, built clones with MiXCR and kept in-frame beta chains. Rows matching on CDR3 protein sequence are summarized as one entry with the most common DNA and genes. TCRdb, not the authors, supplied the V and J calls. A total of some 1.6 million distinct CDR3 sequences appear in this sample, around 35% of them only once. The ten largest clones add up to approximately 10% of the sample.

Study-level results and caveats: Because donor CMV infection status was unknown, age-related changes in expanded clonotypes were potentially confounded. Estimates of total diversity from one million sequenced T cells were regarded as lower bounds and underestimates. The percentage of naive T cells measured by flow cytometry correlated strongly with observed TCR beta diversity. As age increased, observed TCR beta diversity per million T cells dropped in a roughly linear way, and a significant reduction was already evident by age about 40. Compared with the aged group, the long-lived group had more naive CD4+ T cells, fewer expanded clones and increased TCR diversity, a pattern suggesting age selection. Since profiling was done on bulk unsorted PBMCs, naive and antigen-experienced compartments could not be conclusively compared.

CDR1 and CDR2 were assigned from the germline V gene as MDHEN and SYDVKM. CDR3 length: 15 amino acids, cysteine to phenylalanine. The DNA shown is the 45-base CDR3, in frame from base 1. A distance of 8 bases separates the germline ends of V and J, which lose 1 base and 1 base respectively. The donors were under 40 Caucasian individuals from Russia, aged roughly 6 to 100 years, who were systemically healthy. Each donor gave about 9.7 milliliters of peripheral blood, drawn into EDTA-treated Vacutainer tubes. Ficoll-Paque density-gradient centrifugation was used to isolate PBMCs, with at least 7 million per sample. Total RNA, at least 6 micrograms per sample, was extracted from PBMCs with Trizol reagent. The percentages of naive CD45RAhigh/CD27high T cells were determined by flow cytometry on a PBMC aliquot from every donor.

The chain joins TRBV28 to TRBJ1-5; no D gene is confidently identified. The sequencing sample was made of blood. The receptor comes from a woman in her 30s in good health. The sequenced DNA: TGTGCCAGCAGTTTATTCCGGTGGAGCAATCAGCCCCAGCATTTT. This translates into CASSLFRWSNQPQHF. Reference TRBV28 and TRBJ1-5 proteins supply the regions before and after the CDR3; the full variable domain is: DVKVTQSSRYLVKRTGEKVFLECVQDMDHENMFWYRQDPGLGLRLIYFSYDVKMKEKGDIPEGYSVSREKKERFSLILESASTNQTSMYLCASSLFRWSNQPQHFGDGTRLSIL.